What follows is one T cell receptor beta chain and its context. In the authors' workflow: How many nucleated cells were present was estimated from reference gene primer amplification. The repertoire was sequenced with immunoSEQ multiplex PCR; TCRdb's copy has only in-frame clones and lacks some. Clone size and V and J calls were adopted from that table, with D and trimming inferred from the DNA. The sample yields some 400,000 clones, almost 90% seen once. The entry originates in a study of blood T cell repertoires in COVID-19. At the level of the study: The United States, Italy and Spain supplied acute and convalescent COVID-19 samples. PBMCs, B-cell-depleted T cells, or T cells provided the cDNA or gDNA that made up the material.

CDR1 and CDR2 (germline): KGHSH, LQKENI. This CDR3 has 16 residues. Trimming removed 1 base from V and 3 bases from J; junction bases left unmatched: 7. The source material was peripheral blood. The receptor's source is a man aged 18 to 29 with active or convalescent COVID-19. This sequence joins TRBV18 and TRBJ2-3, with 7 bases that match TRBD1. The CDR3 nucleotides are TGTGCCAGCTCACCACGCTCCCAGGGGGTAACAGATACGCAGTATTTT. It yields the protein CASSPRSQGVTDTQYF.